This section outlines one TCR beta chain sequence together with its context. Its antigen is unknown. This entry is derived from a study of cytomegalovirus exposure and HLA in healthy donors. Study-wide background: Earlier, almost 120 million unique TCR beta sequences were recovered from roughly 170 million T cells by an analysis. Findings and limits, study-wide: A later analysis found that most CMV-associated TCR beta chains appeared HLA-restricted. Most TCR beta V segments were productive about 90% or about 30% of the time in an earlier analysis.

Donors sampled were nominally healthy, though unrecorded immune exposures were likely. There are 14 residues in the CDR3. V was clipped by 6 bases and J by 3 bases, with 15 bases between them. The germline CDR1 and CDR2 sequences are SEHNR and FQNEAQ (reference sequence). It was with 60 Vbeta and 13 Jbeta primers that the PCR ran. Sequencing was performed with immunoSEQ multiplex PCR; in TCRdb, only in-frame clones are kept and a portion is missing. The data contain fewer than 200,000 clones, around 88% of them singletons. This chain links TRBV7-9 with TRBJ2-7; the D gene is possibly TRBD2 (5 bases). This TCR derives from a man aged 35 to 55 in good health and CMV-seropositive. The sequenced sample was PBMCs. CDR3 sequence reads: CASSQLRENYEQYF. CDR3 bases: TGTGCCAGCAGTCAACTCCGGGAAAACTACGAGCAGTACTTC.